Presented here are 20 T cell receptor beta chains from one specimen sequenced in a study of post-analysis software for immune sequencing data. What these receptors recognize is not known. The study's findings and limits: Higher frequency in patients than in controls was seen for five TRBV segments, with TRBV5-6, TRBV5-1 and TRBV20-1 among them.

Each TCR beta cDNA library carried unique molecular identifiers. TCRdb fed the PCR reads into MiXCR, producing one record per CDR3 protein. The sample has 650,000 to 850,000 distinct CDR3 sequences; under 70% are singletons. The sample taken for sequencing was blood. The receptor set was obtained from a girl between 5 and 17 years old with multiple sclerosis.

The chain has TRBV7-9 and TRBJ2-7, with 7 bases matching TRBD1. The germline CDR1 and CDR2 sequences are SEHNR and FQNEAQ (reference sequence). The CDR3 is 15 residues long. V was clipped by 4 bases and J by 3 bases; unmatched bases: 9. The CDR3: CASSSFRDSYYEQYF. CDR3 nucleotides: TGTGCCAGCAGCTCATTCCGGGACAGTTACTACGAGCAGTACTTC.

The J gene is TRBJ2-1, the V gene TRBV7-2; D is uncertain. The V end was cut by 5 bases, the J end by 4 bases, with 9 bases between. The germline V gene encodes CDR1 SGHTA and CDR2 FQGNSA. This CDR3 has 13 amino acids. This CDR3 is CASSRERYNEQFF. The CDR3 coding sequence is TGTGCCAGCAGCCGCGAGAGGTACAATGAGCAGTTCTTC.

The chain uses TRBV5-1 and TRBJ2-3, with a weak D call TRBD2 (7 bases). Trimming shortened V by 3 bases and J by 4 bases, and 12 bases separated the two germline ends. Germline V gene lookup returns CDR1 SGHRS and CDR2 YFSETQ. The CDR3 is 14 amino acids. The CDR3 DNA is TGCGCCAGCAGCTCTACGGGGGGCCCAGATACGCAGTATTTT. Protein product: CASSSTGGPDTQYF.

This clonotype showed up just once. This chain links TRBV29-1 with TRBJ1-1, with 9 bases aligning to TRBD1. Germline loops: CDR1 SQVTM, CDR2 ANQGSEA. The CDR3 runs 14 residues. J lost 6 bases, V lost 5 bases, and 10 bases had no gene match. The CDR3 DNA is TGCAGCGTTTACCGGGACAGGGAGGGGTCTGAAGCTTTCTTT. This encodes CSVYRDREGSEAFF.

The chain couples TRBV5-1 to TRBJ2-5; the D gene could be TRBD1 or TRBD2 (5 bases each). The germline V gene encodes CDR1 SGHRS and CDR2 YFSETQ. V was clipped by 7 bases and J by 4 bases, with 8 bases between them. This CDR3 comprises 11 residues. CDR3 amino acids: CASGGIETQYF. The CDR3, as DNA: TGCGCCAGCGGGGGAATAGAGACCCAGTACTTC.

This clonotype appeared a few times. This CDR3 is CSVQGLAGSYNEQFF. The CDR3 DNA sequence: TGCAGCGTACAAGGGCTAGCGGGTTCCTACAATGAGCAGTTCTTC. The chain links TRBV29-1 to TRBJ2-1, with TRBD2 matching 8 bases. V lost 6 bases, J lost 1 base, and 8 bases stayed unmatched. Germline V gene lookup returns CDR1 SQVTM and CDR2 ANQGSEA. This CDR3 is built from 15 residues.

The gene calls are TRBV7-2 and TRBJ1-5; D perhaps matches TRBD1 (5 bases). The CDR3 has 16 amino acids. The V end lost 5 bases, the J end lost 4 bases, and 18 bases lay between the germline ends. Germline V lookup: CDR1 SGHTA, CDR2 FQGNSA. The CDR3 loop is CASSVVRTGQNQPQHF. The CDR3 coding sequence is TGTGCCAGCAGCGTCGTGAGAACAGGCCAGAATCAGCCCCAGCATTTT.

The DNA for the CDR3 is TGTGCCAGCATGACTACGGGACTAGCCTACAATGAGCAGTTCTTC. It is translated as CASMTTGLAYNEQFF. This sequence joins TRBV6-5 and TRBJ2-1; 8 bases agree with TRBD2. Germline V gene data show CDR1 as MNHEY and CDR2 as SVGAGI. The CDR3 spans 15 residues. V dropped 7 bases and J dropped 2; count of bases not matched to a gene: 7.

V and J are TRBV25-1 and TRBJ1-6; D remains ambiguous. V lost 4 bases and J lost 13, with 14 bases in between. CDR3 length: 13 amino acids. Germline V CDR1 and CDR2: MGHDK, SYGVNS. CDR3 in DNA: TGTGCCAGCAGTGCGGGAGTCACTCGGCCCCTCCACTTT. It is translated as CASSAGVTRPLHF.

This chain joins TRBV7-6 and TRBJ2-1, with 8 bases identical to TRBD1. This CDR3 region has 13 residues. With 5 bases clipped from V and 8 bases from J, the junction kept 5 bases outside the gene matches. CDR1 is SGHVS and CDR2 is FNYEAQ in the germline V gene. The DNA for the CDR3 is TGTGCCAGCAGCCCTCGACAGGGGTATGAGCAGTTCTTC. It translates to CASSPRQGYEQFF.

This clonotype was counted between two and nine times. The chain recombines TRBV10-3 with TRBJ1-2; no definite D call. This CDR3 region has 13 residues. Trimming removed 2 bases from V and 7 bases from J, with 11 bases in between. Germline assignment: CDR1 ENHRY and CDR2 SYGVKD. The CDR3 reads CAISENSATGYTF. Here the CDR3 DNA reads TGTGCCATCAGTGAGAACAGTGCTACTGGCTACACCTTC.

The chain joins TRBV12-3 or TRBV12-4 to TRBJ2-1, with 10 bases matching TRBD2. This CDR3 contains 15 residues. V lost 5 bases to trimming and J lost 8 bases; unmatched junction nucleotides: 9. This CDR3 reads CASSRAGGPGYEQFF. The CDR3 DNA reads TGTGCCAGCAGTCGAGCGGGAGGGCCTGGGTATGAGCAGTTCTTC.

The CDR3, as DNA: TGCAGCGGGATCATAGGACGTCAAGAGACCCAGTACTTC. Amino acid sequence: CSGIIGRQETQYF. V gene TRBV20-1 combines with J gene TRBJ2-5; D is possibly TRBD2 (5 bases). The CDR3 consists of 13 residues. Germline V gene lookup returns CDR1 DFQATT and CDR2 SNEGSKA (reference sequence).

The chain has TRBV12-3 or TRBV12-4 and TRBJ1-2; D gene unclear. The CDR3 runs to 14 residues. V was pared by 2 bases and J by 1 base, with 8 bases between. CDR3 in amino acids: CASSLYRHNYGYTF. The CDR3 DNA follows: TGTGCCAGCAGTTTATACAGACATAACTATGGCTACACCTTC.

This clonotype occurred a few times. The chain employs TRBV3-1 and TRBJ1-2; D is uncertain. V lost 0 bases and J lost 3, with 8 bases in between. CDR3 length: 14 amino acids. CDR1 LGHDT and CDR2 YNNKEL come from the germline V gene (reference sequence). DNA of the CDR3: TGTGCCAGCAGCCAAGATCGGGCACACTATGGCTACACCTTC. Translated, it gives CASSQDRAHYGYTF.

This clonotype was counted a few times. The chain links TRBV5-1 to TRBJ1-4; 9 positions match TRBD1. The CDR3 contains 13 residues. Germline V gene sequence: CDR1 SGHRS, CDR2 YFSETQ. With 2 bases clipped from V and 8 bases from J, the junction kept 1 base outside the gene matches. In DNA, the CDR3 is TGCGCCAGCAGCTTCGACAGGGGGGAAAAACTGTTTTTT. Protein product: CASSFDRGEKLFF.

This clonotype showed up just a few times. The chain carries TRBV5-1 and TRBJ1-6; 7 bases are a match to TRBD1. The CDR3 covers 13 residues. The germline V gene has CDR1 SGHRS and CDR2 YFSETQ. The junction had 7 bases not matched to a gene; V was cut back by 6 bases and J by 10 bases. The CDR3 DNA reads as TGCGCCAGCACCGGACAGGATCGCTCACCCCTCCACTTT. Amino acid sequence: CASTGQDRSPLHF.

This chain uses TRBV6-5 with TRBJ2-1; TRBD2 agrees at 9 bases. Germline V gene sequence: CDR1 MNHEY, CDR2 SVGAGI. Germline trimming cut 0 bases from V and 12 bases from J; bases unmatched to any gene: 6. The CDR3 has 14 residues. CDR3 sequence reads: CASSYSNSGSRQFF. The CDR3 nucleotides are TGTGCCAGCAGTTACTCGAATAGCGGGAGTAGGCAGTTCTTC.

A few counts support this clonotype. The CDR3, as DNA: TGCAGTGCTAGAGTGGGGGGACAGGGAGGCCACGAGCAGTACTTC. Protein sequence: CSARVGGQGGHEQYF. The chain couples TRBV20-1 to TRBJ2-7, with 9 bases aligning to TRBD1. In germline, CDR1 is DFQATT, CDR2 SNEGSKA (reference sequence). V trimming: 1 base; J trimming: 5 bases; junction bases outside the gene matches: 9. This CDR3 spans 15 amino acids.

A word on this clonotype: A much larger clone differs by one base, so this may be a read error. V and J are TRBV29-1 and TRBJ2-4, with D perhaps TRBD2 (5 bases). Germline values: CDR1 SQVTM, CDR2 ANQGSEA. The CDR3 has 12 residues. The CDR3 protein is CSGSGRWNEQYF. CDR3 DNA: TGCAGTGGGAGTGGGCGTTGGAATGAGCAGTACTTC.